This entry is about one TCR beta chain. Its antigen remains unknown. CDR1 GTSNPN and CDR2 SVGIG come from the germline V gene (reference sequence). The CDR3 has 14 residues. The ends lost 5 bases at V and 0 bases at J; junction bases unmatched: 3. Researchers tagged individual cDNA molecules with unique molecular identifiers. TCRdb fed the 5' RACE reads into MiXCR, producing one record per CDR3 protein. Among about 89,000 distinct CDR3 sequences listed, 14% to 15% were seen once. The data stem from a study of early T cells in non-severe SARS-CoV-2 infection. On the study more broadly: Chains were unpaired, as sequencing was done on bulk RNA from unsorted whole blood. Findings of the study overall: Clonotype matching in VDJdb favored anti-spike CD8 responses and did not capture private and CD4 specificities.

Sequenced: whole blood. This chain links TRBV30 with TRBJ2-1; 8 bases map to TRBD2. The TCR sequence derives from an adult who was a healthcare worker with PCR-confirmed SARS-CoV-2 infection or an uninfected control (not recorded which). CDR3 residues: CAWGGTSSYNEQFF. CDR3 nucleotide sequence: TGTGCCTGGGGTGGGACTAGCTCCTACAATGAGCAGTTCTTC.